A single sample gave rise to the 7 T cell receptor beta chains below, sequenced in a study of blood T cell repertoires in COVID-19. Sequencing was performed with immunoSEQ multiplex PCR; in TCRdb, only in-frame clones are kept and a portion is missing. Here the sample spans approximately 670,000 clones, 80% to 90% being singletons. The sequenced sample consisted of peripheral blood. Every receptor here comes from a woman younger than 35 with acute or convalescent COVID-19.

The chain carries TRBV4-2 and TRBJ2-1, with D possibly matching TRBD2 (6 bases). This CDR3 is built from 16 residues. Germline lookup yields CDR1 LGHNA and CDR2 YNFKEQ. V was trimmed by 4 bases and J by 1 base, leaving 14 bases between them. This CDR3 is CASSPPGRTSYNEQFF. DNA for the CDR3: TGTGCCAGCAGCCCCCCAGGGAGGACTTCCTACAATGAGCAGTTCTTC.

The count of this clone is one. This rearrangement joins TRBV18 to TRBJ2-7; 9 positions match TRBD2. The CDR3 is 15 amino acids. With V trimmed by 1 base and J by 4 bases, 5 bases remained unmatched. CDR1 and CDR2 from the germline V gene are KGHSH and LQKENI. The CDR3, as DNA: TGTGCCAGCTCACCACGTCGCGGGGGGGAGTACGAGCAGTACTTC. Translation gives CASSPRRGGEYEQYF.

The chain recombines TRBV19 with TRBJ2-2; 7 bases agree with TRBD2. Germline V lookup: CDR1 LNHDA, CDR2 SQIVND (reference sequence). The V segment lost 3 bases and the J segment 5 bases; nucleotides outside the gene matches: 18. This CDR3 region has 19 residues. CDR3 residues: CASSMVGATVAGETGELFF. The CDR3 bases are TGTGCCAGTAGTATGGTGGGTGCGACCGTAGCGGGTGAGACCGGGGAGCTGTTTTTT.

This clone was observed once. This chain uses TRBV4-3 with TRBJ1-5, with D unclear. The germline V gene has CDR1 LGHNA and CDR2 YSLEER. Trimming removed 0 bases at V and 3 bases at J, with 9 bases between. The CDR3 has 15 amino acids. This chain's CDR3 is CASSQDVGANQPQHF. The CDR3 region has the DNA TGCGCCAGCAGCCAAGACGTGGGAGCCAATCAGCCCCAGCATTTT.

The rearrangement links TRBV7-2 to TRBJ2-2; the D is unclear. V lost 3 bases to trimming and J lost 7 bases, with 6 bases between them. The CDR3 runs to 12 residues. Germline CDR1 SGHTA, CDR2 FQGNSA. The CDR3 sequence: CASSFTVGELFF. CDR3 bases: TGTGCCAGCAGCTTCACGGTCGGGGAGCTGTTTTTT.

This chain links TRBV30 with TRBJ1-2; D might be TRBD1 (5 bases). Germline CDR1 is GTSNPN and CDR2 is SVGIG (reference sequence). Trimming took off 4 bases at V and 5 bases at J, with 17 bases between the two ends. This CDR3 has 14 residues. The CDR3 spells CAWTRPGGRYGYTF. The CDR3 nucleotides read TGTGCCTGGACCCGTCCGGGGGGTAGATATGGCTACACCTTC. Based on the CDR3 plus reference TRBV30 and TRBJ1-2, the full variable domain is SQTIHQWPATLVQPVGSPLSLECTVEGTSNPNLYWYRQAAGRGLQLLFYSVGIGQISSEVPQNLSASRPQDRQFILSSKKLLLSDSGFYLCAWTRPGGRYGYTFGSGTRLTVV.

This CDR3 is CATSARLAGEQTQYF. The CDR3 DNA reads as TGTGCCACCAGCGCTCGACTAGCGGGAGAACAGACCCAGTACTTC. The chain joins TRBV15 to TRBJ2-5; 12 positions agree with TRBD2. From germline, CDR1 is LNHNV and CDR2 YYDKDF (reference sequence). The CDR3 contains 15 residues. The V gene end was trimmed by 5 bases and the J gene end by 6 bases; junction bases not matched to a gene: 7. Supplemented by reference TRBV15 and TRBJ2-5, the full variable domain reads DAMVIQNPRYQVTQFGKPVTLSCSQTLNHNVMYWYQQKSSQAPKLLFHYYDKDFNNEADTPDNFQSRRPNTSFCFLDIRSPGLGDTAMYLCATSARLAGEQTQYFGPGTRLLVL.